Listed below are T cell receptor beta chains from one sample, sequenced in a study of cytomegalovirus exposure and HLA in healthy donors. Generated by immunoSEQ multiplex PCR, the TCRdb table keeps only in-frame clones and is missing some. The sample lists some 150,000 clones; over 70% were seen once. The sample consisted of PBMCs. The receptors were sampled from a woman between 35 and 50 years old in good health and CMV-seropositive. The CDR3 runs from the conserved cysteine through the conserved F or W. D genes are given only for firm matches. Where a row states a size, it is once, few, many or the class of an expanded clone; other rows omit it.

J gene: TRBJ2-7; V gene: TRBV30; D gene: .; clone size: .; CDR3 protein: CAWSVILREQYF; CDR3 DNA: TGTGCCTGGAGTGTAATTCTACGGGAGCAGTACTTC
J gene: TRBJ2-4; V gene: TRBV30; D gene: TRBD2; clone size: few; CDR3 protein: CAWRTSGGKNIQYF; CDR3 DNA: TGTGCCTGGAGGACTAGCGGGGGAAAAAACATTCAGTACTTC
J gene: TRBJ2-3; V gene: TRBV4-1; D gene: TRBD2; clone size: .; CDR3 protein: CASSQDLWAGESTDTQYF; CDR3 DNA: TGCGCCAGCAGCCAAGATCTGTGGGCGGGGGAGAGCACAGATACGCAGTATTTT
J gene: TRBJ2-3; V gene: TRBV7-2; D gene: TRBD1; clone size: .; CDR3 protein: CASSTRDRDADTQYF; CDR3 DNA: TGTGCCAGCAGCACCCGGGACAGGGATGCAGATACGCAGTATTTT
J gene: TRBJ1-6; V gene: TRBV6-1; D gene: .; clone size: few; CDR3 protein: CASSEAAARGYFSPLHF; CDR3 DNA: TGTGCCAGCAGTGAAGCAGCGGCCAGGGGCTATTTCTCACCCCTCCACTTT
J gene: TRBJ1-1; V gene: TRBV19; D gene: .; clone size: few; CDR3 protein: CASSLLSGTNSIGAFF; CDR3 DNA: TGTGCCAGTAGCTTACTTTCCGGGACAAACAGTATTGGGGCTTTCTTT
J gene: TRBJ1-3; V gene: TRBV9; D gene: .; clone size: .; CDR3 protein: CASSVGQVSGNTIYF; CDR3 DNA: TGTGCCAGCAGCGTAGGACAGGTCTCTGGAAACACCATATATTTT
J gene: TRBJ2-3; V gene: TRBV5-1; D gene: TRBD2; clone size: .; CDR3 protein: CASSLGGGAGGSTDTQYF; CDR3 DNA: TGCGCCAGCAGCTTGGGCGGGGGCGCGGGGGGCAGCACAGATACGCAGTATTTT
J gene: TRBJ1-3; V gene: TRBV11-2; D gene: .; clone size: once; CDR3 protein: CASSLGRNRDRNTIYF; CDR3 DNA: TGTGCCAGCAGCTTAGGGCGGAACCGGGATCGAAACACCATATATTTT
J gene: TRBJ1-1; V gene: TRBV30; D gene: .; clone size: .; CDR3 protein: CAWSRRVNTEAFF; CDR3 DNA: TGTGCCTGGAGTCGGAGGGTGAACACTGAAGCTTTCTTT
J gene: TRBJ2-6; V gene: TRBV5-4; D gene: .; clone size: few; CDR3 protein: CASSLIATGFSGANVLTF; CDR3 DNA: TGTGCCAGCAGCTTGATAGCAACAGGGTTTTCAGGGGCCAACGTCCTGACTTTC
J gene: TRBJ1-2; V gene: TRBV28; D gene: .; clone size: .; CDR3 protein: CASSPQGFFGYTF; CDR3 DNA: TGTGCCAGCAGCCCACAGGGTTTCTTTGGCTACACCTTC
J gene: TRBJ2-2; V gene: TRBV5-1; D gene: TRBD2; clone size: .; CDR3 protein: CASSQTSGGPAGELFF; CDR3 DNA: TGCGCCAGCAGCCAGACTAGCGGGGGACCAGCCGGGGAGCTGTTTTTT
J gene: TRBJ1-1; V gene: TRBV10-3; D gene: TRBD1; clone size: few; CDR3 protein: CAISKGTGGEAFF; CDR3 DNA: TGTGCCATCAGTAAAGGGACAGGGGGTGAAGCTTTCTTT
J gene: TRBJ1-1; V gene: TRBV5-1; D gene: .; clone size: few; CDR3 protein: CASSLTGLNTEAFF; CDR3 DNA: TGCGCCAGCAGCTTGACAGGGTTGAACACTGAAGCTTTCTTT
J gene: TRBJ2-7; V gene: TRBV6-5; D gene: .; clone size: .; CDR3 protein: CASGAGYEQYF; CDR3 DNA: TGTGCCAGTGGTGCGGGTTACGAGCAGTACTTC
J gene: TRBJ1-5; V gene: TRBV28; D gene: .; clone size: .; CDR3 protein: CASGSGQPQHF; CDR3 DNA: TGTGCCAGCGGTTCGGGTCAGCCCCAGCATTTT
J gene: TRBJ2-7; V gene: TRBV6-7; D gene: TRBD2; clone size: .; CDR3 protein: CASSYNGGGSYEQYF; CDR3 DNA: TGTGCCAGCAGTTACAATGGGGGGGGGTCCTACGAGCAGTACTTC
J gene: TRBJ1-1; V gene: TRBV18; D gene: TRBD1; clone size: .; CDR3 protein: CASSPRQGARDTEAFF; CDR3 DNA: TGTGCCAGCTCACCAAGACAGGGGGCGCGGGACACTGAAGCTTTCTTT
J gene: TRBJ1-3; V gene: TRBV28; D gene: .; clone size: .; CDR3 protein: CASSLASHGNTIYF; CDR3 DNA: TGTGCCAGCAGTTTAGCCAGTCATGGAAACACCATATATTTT
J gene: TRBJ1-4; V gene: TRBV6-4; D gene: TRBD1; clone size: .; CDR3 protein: CASSDLGQGPEKLFF; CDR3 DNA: TGTGCCAGCAGTGACTTAGGACAGGGGCCTGAAAAACTGTTTTTT
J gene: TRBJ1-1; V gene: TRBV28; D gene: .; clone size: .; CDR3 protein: CASSFLTEAFF; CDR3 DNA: TGTGCCAGCAGTTTCCTCACTGAAGCTTTCTTT
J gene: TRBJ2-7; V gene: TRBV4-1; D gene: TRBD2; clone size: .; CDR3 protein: CASSQGASGVSYEQYF; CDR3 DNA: TGCGCCAGCAGCCAAGGGGCTAGCGGGGTCTCCTACGAGCAGTACTTC
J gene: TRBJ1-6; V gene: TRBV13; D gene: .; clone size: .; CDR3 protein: CASSPVPGVDSPLHF; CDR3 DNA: TGTGCCAGCAGCCCCGTTCCGGGGGTAGATTCACCCCTCCACTTT
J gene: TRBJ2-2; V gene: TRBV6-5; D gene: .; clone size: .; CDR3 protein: CASSPIAAGELFF; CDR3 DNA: TGTGCCAGCAGCCCAATTGCGGCCGGGGAGCTGTTTTTT
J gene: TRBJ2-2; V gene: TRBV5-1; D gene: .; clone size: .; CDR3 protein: CASSLKGDPNTGELFF; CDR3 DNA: TGCGCCAGCAGCTTGAAGGGGGATCCGAACACCGGGGAGCTGTTTTTT
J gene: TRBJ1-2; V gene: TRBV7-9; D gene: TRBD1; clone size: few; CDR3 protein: CASSTGGAGGYTF; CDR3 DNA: TGTGCCAGCAGTACAGGGGGCGCAGGGGGCTACACCTTC
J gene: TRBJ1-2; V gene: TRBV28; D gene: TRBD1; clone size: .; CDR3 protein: CASSFPRTGDYGYTF; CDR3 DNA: TGTGCCAGCAGTTTTCCCCGGACAGGGGACTATGGCTACACCTTC
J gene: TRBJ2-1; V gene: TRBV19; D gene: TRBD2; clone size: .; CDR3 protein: CASTLAGGDNEQFF; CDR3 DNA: TGTGCCAGTACCCTAGCGGGGGGGGATAATGAGCAGTTCTTC
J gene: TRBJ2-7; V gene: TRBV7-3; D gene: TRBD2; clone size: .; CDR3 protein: CASSLGGGNSYEQYF; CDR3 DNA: TGTGCCAGCAGCTTAGGCGGGGGGAACTCCTACGAGCAGTACTTC
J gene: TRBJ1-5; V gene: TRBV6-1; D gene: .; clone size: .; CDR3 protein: CASSESQPQHF; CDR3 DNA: TGTGCCAGCAGTGAATCACAGCCCCAGCATTTT
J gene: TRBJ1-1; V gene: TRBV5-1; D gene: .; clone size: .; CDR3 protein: CASTRDSQNTEAFF; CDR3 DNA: TGCGCCAGCACCCGTGACAGCCAGAACACTGAAGCTTTCTTT
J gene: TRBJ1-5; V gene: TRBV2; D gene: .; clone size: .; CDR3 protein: CASKKTGFSGQPQHF; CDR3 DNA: TGTGCCAGCAAGAAGACCGGATTTTCGGGTCAGCCCCAGCATTTT
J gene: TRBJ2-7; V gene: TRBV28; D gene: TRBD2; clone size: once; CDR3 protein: CASMGSSGGAYYEQYF; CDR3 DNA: TGTGCCAGCATGGGGAGTAGCGGGGGGGCCTACTACGAGCAGTACTTC
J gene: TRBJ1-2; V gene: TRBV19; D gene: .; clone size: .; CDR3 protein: CASSRDRNYGYTF; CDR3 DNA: TGTGCCAGTAGTAGAGACAGGAACTATGGCTACACCTTC
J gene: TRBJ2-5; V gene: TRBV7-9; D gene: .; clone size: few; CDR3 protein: CASSLEGWGPATQYF; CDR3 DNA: TGTGCCAGCAGCTTAGAGGGTTGGGGCCCCGCAACCCAGTACTTC
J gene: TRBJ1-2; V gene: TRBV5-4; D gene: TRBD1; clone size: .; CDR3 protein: CASSLGQGINGYTF; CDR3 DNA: TGTGCCAGCAGCTTGGGACAGGGCATCAATGGCTACACCTTC
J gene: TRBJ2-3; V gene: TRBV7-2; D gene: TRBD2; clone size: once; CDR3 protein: CASSLSGSSGGSTDTQYF; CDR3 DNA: TGTGCCAGCAGCTTAAGTGGAAGTAGCGGGGGGTCCACAGATACGCAGTATTTT
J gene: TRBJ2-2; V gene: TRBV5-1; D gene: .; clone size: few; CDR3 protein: CASSLGGLNTGELFF; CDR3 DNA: TGCGCCAGCAGCTTGGGGGGGCTGAACACCGGGGAGCTGTTTTTT
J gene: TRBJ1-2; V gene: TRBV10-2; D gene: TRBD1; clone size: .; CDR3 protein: CASSETGAYGYTF; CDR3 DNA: TGCGCCAGCAGTGAAACAGGGGCCTATGGCTACACCTTC
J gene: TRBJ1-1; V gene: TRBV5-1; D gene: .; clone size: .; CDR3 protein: CASSVAQGWPEAFF; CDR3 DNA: TGCGCCAGCAGCGTGGCGCAGGGTTGGCCTGAAGCTTTCTTT
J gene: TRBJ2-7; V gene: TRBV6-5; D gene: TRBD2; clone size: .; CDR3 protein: CASSTGTSGGYEQYF; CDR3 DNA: TGTGCCAGCAGTACCGGGACTAGCGGGGGCTACGAGCAGTACTTC
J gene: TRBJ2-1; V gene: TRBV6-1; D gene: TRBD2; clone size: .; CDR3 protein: CASSGGLGGGASYNEQFF; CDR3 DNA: TGTGCCAGCAGTGGGGGGTTGGGCGGGGGGGCCTCCTACAATGAGCAGTTCTTC
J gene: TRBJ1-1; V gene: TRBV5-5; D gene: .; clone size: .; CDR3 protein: CASSFTRANTEAFF; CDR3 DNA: TGTGCCAGCAGCTTCACCAGGGCCAACACTGAAGCTTTCTTT
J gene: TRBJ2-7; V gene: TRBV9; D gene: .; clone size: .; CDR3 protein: CASSVGSRGASEQYF; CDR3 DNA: TGTGCCAGCAGCGTAGGATCCAGGGGCGCCTCCGAGCAGTACTTC
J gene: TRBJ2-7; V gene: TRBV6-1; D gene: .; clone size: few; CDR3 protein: CASSEPGIPSYEQYF; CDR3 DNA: TGTGCCAGCAGTGAACCAGGGATTCCCTCCTACGAGCAGTACTTC
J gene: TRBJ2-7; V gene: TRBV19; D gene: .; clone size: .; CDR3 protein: CASSIATAYEQYF; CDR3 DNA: TGTGCCAGTAGTATAGCTACAGCCTACGAGCAGTACTTC
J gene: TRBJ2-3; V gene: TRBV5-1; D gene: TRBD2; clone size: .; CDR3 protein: CASSLGLAGGTTSTDTQYF; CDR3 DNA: TGCGCCAGCAGCTTGGGGCTAGCGGGGGGGACGACTAGCACAGATACGCAGTATTTT
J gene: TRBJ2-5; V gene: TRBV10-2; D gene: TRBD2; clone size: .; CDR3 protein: CASSGLAGGRETQYF; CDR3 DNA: TGCGCCAGCAGTGGACTAGCGGGGGGCAGAGAGACCCAGTACTTC
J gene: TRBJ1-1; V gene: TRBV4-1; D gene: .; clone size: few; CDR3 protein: CASSQEGAGTEAFF; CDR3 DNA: TGCGCCAGCAGCCAAGAGGGGGCCGGGACTGAAGCTTTCTTT
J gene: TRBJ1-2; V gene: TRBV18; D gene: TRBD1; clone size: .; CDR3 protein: CASLDTGDYGYTF; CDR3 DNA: TGTGCCAGCTTAGATACAGGGGACTATGGCTACACCTTC
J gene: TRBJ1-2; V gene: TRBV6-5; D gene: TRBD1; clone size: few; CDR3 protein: CASSDRGGYTF; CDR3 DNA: TGTGCCAGCAGTGACAGGGGCGGCTACACCTTC
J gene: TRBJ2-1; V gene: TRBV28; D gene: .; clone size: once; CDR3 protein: CASSLYRSGNEQFF; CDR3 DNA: TGTGCCAGCAGTTTATATCGAAGCGGCAATGAGCAGTTCTTC
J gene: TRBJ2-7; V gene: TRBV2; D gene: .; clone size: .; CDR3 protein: CASSGLRGSEQYF; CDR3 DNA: TGTGCCAGCAGTGGGCTTAGGGGAAGCGAGCAGTACTTC
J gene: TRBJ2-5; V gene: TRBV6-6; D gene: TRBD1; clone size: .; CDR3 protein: CASSPGTGGFGETQYF; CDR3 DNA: TGTGCCAGCAGTCCCGGGACAGGGGGCTTCGGGGAGACCCAGTACTTC
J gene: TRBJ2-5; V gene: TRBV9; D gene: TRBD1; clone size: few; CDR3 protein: CASSVGPGGQETQYF; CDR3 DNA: TGTGCCAGCAGCGTAGGCCCAGGGGGACAAGAGACCCAGTACTTC
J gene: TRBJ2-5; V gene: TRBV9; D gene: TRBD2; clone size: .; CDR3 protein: CASSVTGGGETQYF; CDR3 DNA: TGTGCCAGCAGTGTAACGGGGGGAGGAGAGACCCAGTACTTC
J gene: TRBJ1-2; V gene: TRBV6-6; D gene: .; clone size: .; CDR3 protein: CASLPKQGSYGYTF; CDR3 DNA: TGTGCCAGCCTCCCGAAACAGGGATCCTATGGCTACACCTTC
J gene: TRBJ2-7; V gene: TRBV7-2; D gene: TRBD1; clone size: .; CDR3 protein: CASSFRTGGIYEQYF; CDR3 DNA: TGTGCCAGCAGCTTCCGGACAGGGGGTATCTACGAGCAGTACTTC
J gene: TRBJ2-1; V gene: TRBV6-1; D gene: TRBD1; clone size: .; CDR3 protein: CASQSGQVIYNEQFF; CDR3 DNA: TGTGCCAGCCAAAGTGGACAGGTCATCTACAATGAGCAGTTCTTC